A selection of T cell receptor beta chains follows, all from one sample in a study of T cells in Graves' hyperthyroidism and ophthalmopathy. TCRdb fed the multiplex PCR reads into MiXCR, producing one record per CDR3 protein. The sample has hundreds of thousands of distinct CDR3 sequences, over 15% seen once. Sequencing input: blood. Receptor source: a woman aged 55-69 years with Graves' ophthalmopathy. CDR3s include the opening cysteine and the closing phenylalanine or tryptophan. The order of the fields is CDR3 DNA, CDR3 protein, D gene, J gene, V gene, clone size. D genes are given only for firm matches. The size entry is marked missing in some rows and otherwise reads once, few, many or a size class.

CDR3 DNA: TGTGCCACCACTCCGACTAGCGGGGCGAACACCGGGGAGCTGTTTTTT
CDR3 protein: CATTPTSGANTGELFF
D gene: TRBD2
J gene: TRBJ2-2
V gene: TRBV6-2/TRBV6-3
clone size: NA

CDR3 DNA: TGTGCCAGCAGCTTATGGGGCCCTGGAAACACCATATATTTT
CDR3 protein: CASSLWGPGNTIYF
D gene: NA
J gene: TRBJ1-3
V gene: TRBV11-2
clone size: many

CDR3 DNA: TGTGCCAGCAGCCACGGGACAGGGCGCGAGCAGTACTTC
CDR3 protein: CASSHGTGREQYF
D gene: TRBD1
J gene: TRBJ2-7
V gene: TRBV7-2
clone size: many

CDR3 DNA: TGTGCCAGTAGTATAGGAGGACAGCGGGATCAGCCCCAGCATTTT
CDR3 protein: CASSIGGQRDQPQHF
D gene: NA
J gene: TRBJ1-5
V gene: TRBV19
clone size: few

CDR3 DNA: TGTGCCAGTAGTATAGGCCCGAGGGTCGGGGAGCTGTTTTTT
CDR3 protein: CASSIGPRVGELFF
D gene: NA
J gene: TRBJ2-2
V gene: TRBV19
clone size: few

CDR3 DNA: TGTGCCAGCAGTTTAATCGGGGCGGGCAATCAGCCCCAGCATTTT
CDR3 protein: CASSLIGAGNQPQHF
D gene: NA
J gene: TRBJ1-5
V gene: TRBV27
clone size: NA

CDR3 DNA: TGTGCCACCAGTGTTCGGACAGGGGCGAACACCGGGGAGCTGTTTTTT
CDR3 protein: CATSVRTGANTGELFF
D gene: TRBD1
J gene: TRBJ2-2
V gene: TRBV24-1
clone size: few

CDR3 DNA: TGTGCCAGCAGCCCTCGGGCTTCGAGCTCCTACGAGCAGTACTTC
CDR3 protein: CASSPRASSSYEQYF
D gene: NA
J gene: TRBJ2-7
V gene: TRBV6-2/TRBV6-3
clone size: NA

CDR3 DNA: TGTGCCTGGAACGGCCCTTTCGGCAATGAGCAGTTCTTC
CDR3 protein: CAWNGPFGNEQFF
D gene: NA
J gene: TRBJ2-1
V gene: TRBV30
clone size: many

CDR3 DNA: TGTGCCAGCAGCCAAGGCCCCTCGAACACCGGGGAGCTGTTTTTT
CDR3 protein: CASSQGPSNTGELFF
D gene: NA
J gene: TRBJ2-2
V gene: TRBV3-1
clone size: NA

CDR3 DNA: TGTGCCAGCAGTGGGGGGCGCGGGGCTTTCTTT
CDR3 protein: CASSGGRGAFF
D gene: NA
J gene: TRBJ1-1
V gene: TRBV2
clone size: many

CDR3 DNA: TGTGCCAGCAGCCCCCACGAGCAGGGACGGATCGGCGGCACAGATACGCAGTATTTT
CDR3 protein: CASSPHEQGRIGGTDTQYF
D gene: NA
J gene: TRBJ2-3
V gene: TRBV9
clone size: NA

CDR3 DNA: TGTGCCAGCAGCCGTCCGGGACAGGGGGCATCCGAGCAGTTCTTC
CDR3 protein: CASSRPGQGASEQFF
D gene: TRBD1
J gene: TRBJ2-1
V gene: TRBV28
clone size: NA

CDR3 DNA: TGTGCCAGCTCACCGTCTCGCGGGGGGAACACCGGGGAGCTGTTTTTT
CDR3 protein: CASSPSRGGNTGELFF
D gene: TRBD2
J gene: TRBJ2-2
V gene: TRBV18
clone size: many

CDR3 DNA: TGTGCCAGCAGTGAAACGGGGGGAGGGGGCGACGAGACCCAGTACTTC
CDR3 protein: CASSETGGGGDETQYF
D gene: NA
J gene: TRBJ2-5
V gene: TRBV6-1
clone size: many

CDR3 DNA: TGCAGTGCGCGGGGATGGGAGGAAGAGACCCAGTACTTC
CDR3 protein: CSARGWEEETQYF
D gene: NA
J gene: TRBJ2-5
V gene: TRBV20-1
clone size: many

CDR3 DNA: TGTGCCAGCAGCCCGACAGAGATGTATGAGCAGTTCTTC
CDR3 protein: CASSPTEMYEQFF
D gene: NA
J gene: TRBJ2-1
V gene: TRBV7-2
clone size: many

CDR3 DNA: TGCAGCCCCCTCCGGGAGTCAGGGGGCCAAGGCTACACCTTC
CDR3 protein: CSPLRESGGQGYTF
D gene: TRBD1
J gene: TRBJ1-2
V gene: TRBV29-1
clone size: NA

CDR3 DNA: TGCGCCAGCCAAAACGCCGGGGCGGGGGATTCGGATACGCAGTATTTT
CDR3 protein: CASQNAGAGDSDTQYF
D gene: TRBD2
J gene: TRBJ2-3
V gene: TRBV4-3
clone size: NA

CDR3 DNA: TGCAGTGCTAGAAGGCTAGCGGCGAATACGCAGTATTTT
CDR3 protein: CSARRLAANTQYF
D gene: TRBD2
J gene: TRBJ2-3
V gene: TRBV20-1
clone size: NA

CDR3 DNA: TGTGCCAGCAGTACCCATAGGGGGGACCTACCTGAGCAGTTCTTC
CDR3 protein: CASSTHRGDLPEQFF
D gene: NA
J gene: TRBJ2-1
V gene: TRBV27
clone size: many

CDR3 DNA: TGCAGTGCTAGACGTTCCGGGTACGAGCAGTACTTC
CDR3 protein: CSARRSGYEQYF
D gene: NA
J gene: TRBJ2-7
V gene: TRBV20-1
clone size: many

CDR3 DNA: TGCAGTGCTCCTAGGACGCCCGGCTTCCAAGAGACCCAGTACTTC
CDR3 protein: CSAPRTPGFQETQYF
D gene: NA
J gene: TRBJ2-5
V gene: TRBV20-1
clone size: many

CDR3 DNA: TGTGCCAGCCTCCGGGACAGGGCTTCACCCCTCCACTTT
CDR3 protein: CASLRDRASPLHF
D gene: TRBD1
J gene: TRBJ1-6
V gene: TRBV2
clone size: many

CDR3 DNA: TGCGCCAGCCGGGGAGGGGGATCGGGGGGCAACTCCTACGAGCAGTACTTC
CDR3 protein: CASRGGGSGGNSYEQYF
D gene: NA
J gene: TRBJ2-7
V gene: TRBV5-1
clone size: few

CDR3 DNA: TGTGCCAGCTCACGTAAATCCGGGACACAAAGCTACAATGAGCAGTTCTTC
CDR3 protein: CASSRKSGTQSYNEQFF
D gene: NA
J gene: TRBJ2-1
V gene: TRBV18
clone size: many

CDR3 DNA: TGTGCCAGCATGGGCTCCTACAATGAGCAGTTCTTC
CDR3 protein: CASMGSYNEQFF
D gene: NA
J gene: TRBJ2-1
V gene: TRBV6-1
clone size: many

CDR3 DNA: TGTGCCAGCAGCTTAGCGGGCTACTCGAGCTCCTACGAGCAGTACTTC
CDR3 protein: CASSLAGYSSSYEQYF
D gene: NA
J gene: TRBJ2-7
V gene: TRBV7-8
clone size: many

CDR3 DNA: TGCGCCAGCAGCCAAGATCTCCCGGTCCGCTACGAGCAGTACTTC
CDR3 protein: CASSQDLPVRYEQYF
D gene: NA
J gene: TRBJ2-7
V gene: TRBV4-3
clone size: few